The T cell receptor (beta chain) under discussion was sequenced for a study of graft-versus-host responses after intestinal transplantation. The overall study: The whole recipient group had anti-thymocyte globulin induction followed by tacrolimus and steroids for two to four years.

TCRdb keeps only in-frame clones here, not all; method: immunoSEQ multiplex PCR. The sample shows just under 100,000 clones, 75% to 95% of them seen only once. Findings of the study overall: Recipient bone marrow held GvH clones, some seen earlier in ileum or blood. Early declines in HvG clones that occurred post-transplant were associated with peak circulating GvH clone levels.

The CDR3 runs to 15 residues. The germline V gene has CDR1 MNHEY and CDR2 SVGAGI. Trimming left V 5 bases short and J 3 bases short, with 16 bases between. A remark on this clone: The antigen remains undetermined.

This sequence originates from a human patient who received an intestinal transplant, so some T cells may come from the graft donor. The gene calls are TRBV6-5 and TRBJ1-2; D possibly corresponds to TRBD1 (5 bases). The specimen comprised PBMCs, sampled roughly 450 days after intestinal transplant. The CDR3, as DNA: TGTGCCAGCAGTGTCAGCAGGGTCTCTCACTATGGCTACACCTTC. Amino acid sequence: CASSVSRVSHYGYTF.